A single sample gave rise to the 12 T cell receptor beta chains below, sequenced in a study of CD8+ T cells in alopecia areata (dated by TCRdb to 2017 to 2018). The sample's time point label, decoded: 4 weeks on oral tofacitinib. Explained via the paper, the treatment or condition label denotes: oral pan-JAK inhibitor, 5-10 mg twice daily. Library construction relied on the immunoSEQ multiplex PCR assay. RNA was extracted from all samples and reverse transcribed into cDNA, which served as template for TCR sequencing. TCRdb holds this immuneACCESS table with in-frame rearrangements only. Some clones are missing; in checked studies, unresolved V genes explain under half, and the rest has no known cause. For this sample there are some 120,000 clones; around 60% appear just once. Approximately 5.1% of the sample rests with the top ten. Sequences were derived from CD4+ T cells sorted from blood, sampled at week 4, from a patient treated with tofacitinib. The receptor set was obtained from a human donor with alopecia areata.

The table lists this clone with a few counts. The V and J genes are TRBV7-2 and TRBJ2-5; D is possibly TRBD1 or TRBD2 (5 bases each). Germline CDR1 reads SGHTA; CDR2 reads FQGNSA. The V and J ends lost 5 bases and 1 base respectively, with 8 bases between them. The CDR3 extends over 13 amino acids. The CDR3 DNA is TGTGCCAGCAGCGGTGGGACCCAAGAGACCCAGTACTTC. It translates to CASSGGTQETQYF.

This clone was counted between two and nine times. CDR3: CATSRDPGDGYTF. The DNA of the CDR3 is TGTGCCACCAGCAGAGACCCAGGGGATGGCTACACCTTC. This chain joins TRBV15 and TRBJ1-2; TRBD1 is a possible D gene (6 bases). The length of the CDR3 is 13 residues. CDR1 is LNHNV, CDR2 YYDKDF, per germline (reference sequence). Trimming shortened V by 0 bases and J by 6 bases, and 8 bases separated the two germline ends.

The sample holds a few counts of this clone. This rearrangement joins TRBV5-6 to TRBJ2-2; tentatively, D is TRBD1 or TRBD2 (5 bases each). CDR3 length: 16 residues. Germline lookup yields CDR1 SGHDT and CDR2 YYEEEE. The V end was cut by 4 bases, the J end by 3 bases, with 16 bases between. CDR3: CASSPGGQGDTGELFF. The CDR3 bases are TGTGCCAGCAGCCCGGGCGGGCAGGGAGACACCGGGGAGCTGTTTTTT.

This clone was seen only a few times. The chain recombines TRBV7-9 with TRBJ2-3; 8 bases line up with TRBD1. V was clipped by 3 bases and J by 4 bases; unmatched bases: 9. Germline-derived CDR1 and CDR2 are SEHNR and FQNEAQ (reference sequence). This CDR3 contains 16 residues. The CDR3 loop reads CASSFPGGVNPDTQYF. The CDR3 nucleotides read TGTGCCAGCAGCTTTCCAGGGGGCGTTAACCCAGATACGCAGTATTTT.

The rearrangement links TRBV7-2 to TRBJ2-3; D is unclear. Germline loops: CDR1 SGHTA, CDR2 FQGNSA. The ends were cut back, 1 base at V and 0 bases at J, with 11 bases in the middle. This CDR3 region has 16 residues. Here the CDR3 DNA reads TGTGCCAGCAGCTTAGACGCGGATACTAGCACAGATACGCAGTATTTT. It yields the protein CASSLDADTSTDTQYF.

This sequence joins TRBV7-9 and TRBJ2-3; D is uncertain. CDR3 length equals 16 residues. Trimming shortened V by 8 bases and J by 1 base, and 19 bases separated the two germline ends. The germline V gene encodes CDR1 SEHNR and CDR2 FQNEAQ (reference sequence). The CDR3 is CASASLQGLRTDTQYF. The CDR3, as DNA: TGTGCCAGCGCCAGCCTACAAGGGCTTCGCACAGATACGCAGTATTTT.

The rearrangement uses TRBV5-1 and TRBJ1-2; D is unclear. This CDR3 has 11 residues. Looked up from germline, CDR1 is SGHRS and CDR2 is YFSETQ. Trimming pared 8 bases from V and 8 bases from J, leaving 13 bases between. This chain's CDR3 is CASRPRGGYTF. In DNA form, the CDR3 reads TGCGCCAGTCGCCCCAGAGGGGGCTACACCTTC.

This chain links TRBV4-1 with TRBJ1-2, with no clear D. V dropped 0 bases and J dropped 2 bases, with 7 bases sitting between them. The germline CDR1 and CDR2 sequences are MGHRA and YSYEKL. This CDR3 is 14 amino acids long. As DNA, the CDR3 is TGCGCCAGCAGCCAAGACGACTGGAACTATGGCTACACCTTC. The encoded protein is CASSQDDWNYGYTF.

This clone has more than one count but fewer than ten. V and J are TRBV28 and TRBJ1-2; 7 positions match TRBD1. Germline CDR1 and CDR2: MDHEN and SYDVKM. The CDR3 consists of 14 residues. J lost 3 bases, V lost 2 bases, and 3 bases had no gene match. Written as DNA, the CDR3 is TGTGCCAGCAGTTTAGGGACAGCAGACTATGGCTACACCTTC. Its protein is CASSLGTADYGYTF.

This clone was counted between two and nine times. The CDR3 DNA reads as TGCAGCGTTGAAGATGCCAGACAGAACACTGAAGCTTTCTTT. Protein sequence: CSVEDARQNTEAFF. This chain connects TRBV29-1 to TRBJ1-1; D is uncertain. The CDR3 length is 14 residues. V was shortened by 0 bases and J by 1 base, with 9 bases between the two germline ends. Germline CDR1 SQVTM, CDR2 ANQGSEA. Supplemented by reference TRBV29-1 and TRBJ1-1, the full variable domain reads SAVISQKPSRDICQRGTSLTIQCQVDSQVTMMFWYRQQPGQSLTLIATANQGSEATYESGFVIDKFPISRPNLTFSTLTVSNMSPEDSSIYLCSVEDARQNTEAFFGQGTRLTVV.

The rearrangement links TRBV30 to TRBJ1-2; D might be TRBD1 (6 bases). The CDR3 loop spans 12 amino acids. Between the trimmed V and J ends, which lost 1 base and 7 bases, there was a span of 10 bases. Germline V gene lookup returns CDR1 GTSNPN and CDR2 SVGIG (reference sequence). The chain's CDR3 is CAWSAGGRGYTF. The DNA for the CDR3 is TGTGCCTGGAGTGCGGGGGGCCGTGGCTACACCTTC.

The rearrangement joins TRBV7-2 to TRBJ2-7, with TRBD1 matching over 12 bases. Germline V gives CDR1 SGHTA, CDR2 FQGNSA. The junction had 4 bases not matched to a gene; V was cut back by 4 bases and J by 3 bases. The CDR3 has 15 residues. The CDR3 sequence: CASSSGDRGLYEQYF. The CDR3, as DNA: TGTGCCAGCAGCTCAGGGGACAGGGGGCTCTACGAGCAGTACTTC. Filled out from reference TRBV7-2 and TRBJ2-7, the complete variable domain reads GAGVSQSPSNKVTEKGKDVELRCDPISGHTALYWYRQSLGQGLEFLIYFQGNSAPDKSGLPSDRFSAERTGGSVSTLTIQRTQQEDSAVYLCASSSGDRGLYEQYFGPGTRLTVT.